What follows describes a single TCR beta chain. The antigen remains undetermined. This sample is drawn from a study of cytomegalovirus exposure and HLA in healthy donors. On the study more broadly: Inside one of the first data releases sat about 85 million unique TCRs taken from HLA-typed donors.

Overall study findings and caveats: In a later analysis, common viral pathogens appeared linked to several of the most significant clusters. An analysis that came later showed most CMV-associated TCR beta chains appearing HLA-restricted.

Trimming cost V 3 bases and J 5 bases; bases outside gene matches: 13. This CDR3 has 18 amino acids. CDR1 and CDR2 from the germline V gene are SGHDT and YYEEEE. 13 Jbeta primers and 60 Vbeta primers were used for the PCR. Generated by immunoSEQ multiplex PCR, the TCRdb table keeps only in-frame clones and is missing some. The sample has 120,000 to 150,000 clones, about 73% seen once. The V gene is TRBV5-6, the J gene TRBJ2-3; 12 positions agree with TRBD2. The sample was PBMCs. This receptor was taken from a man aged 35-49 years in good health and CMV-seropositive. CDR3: CASSSRLAGALWGDTQYF. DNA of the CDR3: TGTGCCAGCAGCTCGCGACTAGCGGGAGCATTGTGGGGAGATACGCAGTATTTT.